This passage covers 22 T cell receptor beta chains from one sample sequenced in a study of blood T cells in healthy people across ages (dated by TCRdb to between 2014 and 2017). The library was obtained by 5' RACE. Instrument used: Illumina HiSeq 2500. A second about 7 to 11 cycle PCR used a sample-barcoded 5' primer and a J-beta primer mix. Through fastp at Q25 and MiXCR, TCRdb rebuilt clones from the public reads, retaining in-frame beta chains. Each CDR3 protein appears once, grouped with its most common genes and DNA. The sample table contains about 800,000 distinct CDR3 sequences; only one count was recorded for more than 45% of them. The top ten constitute approximately 20% of the sample. Sequencing was performed on blood. The source of these receptors is a man aged 25-40 years in good health.

This chain connects TRBV6-5 to TRBJ2-3, with 12 bases aligning to TRBD2. The germline CDR1 and CDR2 sequences are MNHEY and SVGAGI. The CDR3 length is 16 residues. After removal of 7 bases from V and 4 bases from J, the junction contained 9 bases not matched to a gene. CDR3 DNA: TGTGCCAGCACCCGTCTAGCGGGAGGGCCGGCAGATACGCAGTATTTT. Translation gives CASTRLAGGPADTQYF.

In this sample, this clonotype turned up a few times. The V gene is TRBV4-2, the J gene TRBJ2-7, with TRBD2 matching 7 bases. This CDR3 has 17 residues. Germline CDR1 and CDR2: LGHNA and YNFKEQ. J was trimmed by 0 bases and V by 0 bases; bases with no gene match: 8. CDR3 residues: CASSQEVRGTTSYEQYF. In nucleotides, the CDR3 is TGTGCCAGCAGCCAAGAGGTTCGCGGGACTACCTCCTACGAGCAGTACTTC.

This chain links TRBV4-2 with TRBJ2-5, with 10 bases aligning to TRBD2. The CDR3 is 13 residues long. After removal of 7 bases from V and 3 bases from J, the junction contained 2 bases not matched to a gene. CDR1 and CDR2 (germline): LGHNA, YNFKEQ. The CDR3 nucleotides are TGTGCCAGCAAACTAGCGGGGAAAGAGACCCAGTACTTC. Its protein product is CASKLAGKETQYF.

The chain employs TRBV5-1 and TRBJ2-5; the match to TRBD2 covers 13 bases. The CDR3 has 15 amino acids. Germline lookup yields CDR1 SGHRS and CDR2 YFSETQ. V trimming: 4 bases; J trimming: 3 bases; junction bases outside the gene matches: 3. Written as DNA, the CDR3 is TGCGCCAGCAGCAGCGGGACTAGCGGGGAAGAGACCCAGTACTTC. Translated, it gives CASSSGTSGEETQYF.

This clonotype appeared a few times. The gene calls are TRBV12-5 and TRBJ2-7; D call uncertain. CDR1 is LGHNT, CDR2 FRNRAP, per germline. Trimming shortened V by 1 base and J by 2 bases, and 6 bases separated the two germline ends. The CDR3 length is 13 residues. CDR3 bases: TGTGCTAGTGGTTTGGGGGGTCCCTACGAGCAGTACTTC. It encodes CASGLGGPYEQYF.

The chain combines TRBV29-1 with TRBJ2-3, with D possibly being TRBD1 or TRBD2 (5 bases each). Germline lookup yields CDR1 SQVTM and CDR2 ANQGSEA. V was pared by 6 bases and J by 2 bases, with 21 bases between. The CDR3 covers 16 residues. As DNA, the CDR3 is TGCAGCGTCCGAGGGGCATCAGGGTTAATCACAGATACGCAGTATTTT. Protein: CSVRGASGLITDTQYF.

The V gene is TRBV25-1, the J gene TRBJ2-3; the D gene is possibly TRBD2 (5 bases). Germline V CDR1 and CDR2: MGHDK, SYGVNS. CDR3 length equals 14 residues. V was trimmed by 4 bases and J by 3 bases, leaving 11 bases between them. The CDR3 coding sequence is TGTGCCAGCAGTGTGGACTTACAGACAGATACGCAGTATTTT. This codes for CASSVDLQTDTQYF.

The chain combines TRBV20-1 with TRBJ2-5; D is uncertain. The J call is in doubt because the DNA end fits TRBJ2-7 better. Germline lookup yields CDR1 DFQATT and CDR2 SNEGSKA (reference sequence). This CDR3 is 15 amino acids long. The CDR3 nucleotides are TGCAGTGCTAGGGACGACCGGGCCCCGATGTACGAGCAGTACTTC. Encoded protein: CSARDDRAPMYEQYF.

V is TRBV20-1 and J is TRBJ2-1, with TRBD1 identical over 7 bases. The germline gives CDR1 DFQATT, CDR2 SNEGSKA (reference sequence). The CDR3 spans 15 residues. With 5 bases clipped from V and 5 bases from J, the junction kept 12 bases outside the gene matches. CDR3 sequence reads: CSAGTDRVLHNEQFF. The CDR3, as DNA: TGCAGTGCTGGAACTGACAGGGTACTTCACAATGAGCAGTTCTTC.

The chain has TRBV9 and TRBJ2-5; no firm D call. This CDR3 comprises 15 residues. V shed 4 bases and J shed 11 bases, with 24 bases lying between them. The germline V gene encodes CDR1 SGDLS and CDR2 YYNGEE. CDR3 protein: CASSPDPSGYNEQYF. CDR3 bases: TGTGCCAGCAGCCCCGACCCTTCAGGCTACAATGAGCAGTACTTC.

This clonotype was seen only a few times. The chain has TRBV6-5 and TRBJ1-1, with D possibly matching TRBD1 (5 bases). The V and J ends lost 6 bases and 4 bases respectively, with 15 bases between them. Germline V lookup: CDR1 MNHEY, CDR2 SVGAGI. The CDR3 consists of 14 residues. This chain's CDR3 is CASSFREGRTEAFF. The CDR3 DNA follows: TGTGCCAGCAGCTTTCGTGAGGGACGCACTGAAGCTTTCTTT.

V and J are TRBV12-3 or TRBV12-4 and TRBJ2-5; 7 bases agree with TRBD2. The V segment lost 5 bases and the J segment 11 bases; nucleotides outside the gene matches: 14. This CDR3 is built from 14 residues. For the CDR3, the DNA is TGTGCCAGCAGTCCAGCTGGACTAGTATGGGAGCAGTACTTC. Encoded protein: CASSPAGLVWEQYF.

The V gene is TRBV11-2, the J gene TRBJ2-2; TRBD2 might be the D (7 bases). Germline CDR1 reads SGHAT; CDR2 reads FQNNGV. The CDR3 totals 12 residues. V gave up 10 bases and J gave up 8 bases, with 14 bases separating them. Here the CDR3 reads CAIVGGHGELFF. As DNA, the CDR3 is TGTGCCATCGTCGGGGGGCATGGGGAGCTGTTTTTT.

The chain uses TRBV12-3 or TRBV12-4 and TRBJ1-1, with D perhaps TRBD1 (6 bases). The CDR3 totals 14 residues. Trimming took off 4 bases at V and 4 bases at J, with 13 bases between the two ends. The CDR3 DNA reads TGTGCCAGCAGTTGGGGGCAGGGCGGCACTGAAGCTTTCTTT. It codes for CASSWGQGGTEAFF.

The rearrangement uses TRBV13 and TRBJ2-5; 10 nucleotides match TRBD1. Trimming at V came to 5 bases and at J to 3 bases, leaving 9 bases not matched to a gene. Per the germline V gene, CDR1 is PRHDT and CDR2 is FYEKMQ (reference sequence). The CDR3 has 16 residues. CDR3 nucleotide sequence: TGTGCCAGCAGCGACCGGGACAGGGGCGACAAAGAGACCCAGTACTTC. Its protein product is CASSDRDRGDKETQYF.

J is TRBJ2-1 and V is TRBV29-1; 9 bases fit TRBD2. Looked up from germline, CDR1 is SQVTM and CDR2 is ANQGSEA. This CDR3 contains 14 residues. The CDR3 region is CSVSSGAISDEQFF. CDR3 DNA: TGCAGTGTATCTAGCGGGGCGATTAGTGATGAGCAGTTCTTC.

This chain links TRBV20-1 with TRBJ1-2, with 8 bases fitting TRBD1. The CDR3 is 15 residues long. The trim removed 4 bases at V and 4 bases at J, leaving 11 bases unmatched. Germline CDR1 and CDR2: DFQATT and SNEGSKA (reference sequence). CDR3 sequence: CSAKSGGAGGYGYTF. DNA of the CDR3: TGCAGTGCTAAATCAGGGGGCGCGGGCGGCTATGGCTACACCTTC.

The chain is built from TRBV20-1 and TRBJ1-6; 8 nucleotides align to TRBD1. CDR1 and CDR2 (germline): DFQATT, SNEGSKA (reference sequence). After removal of 4 bases from V and 10 bases from J, the junction contained 12 bases not matched to a gene. This CDR3 region has 15 residues. The CDR3 DNA sequence: TGCAGTGCTACGATGCGGACAGGGACGGAATCACCCCTCCACTTT. It translates to CSATMRTGTESPLHF.

The chain employs TRBV6-6 and TRBJ2-5; D remains unclear. Matching the DNA end better, TRBJ2-7 makes the J call doubtful. Germline-derived CDR1 and CDR2 are MNHNY and SVGAGI (reference sequence). This CDR3 region has 13 residues. The CDR3 DNA reads TGTGCCAGCAGTTATCCGAAGGCCTACGAGCAGTACTTC. Its protein is CASSYPKAYEQYF.

J is TRBJ1-5 and V is TRBV20-1; no clear D gene. Germline-derived CDR1 and CDR2 are DFQATT and SNEGSKA (reference sequence). This CDR3 contains 14 residues. Trimming pared 0 bases from V and 3 bases from J, leaving 9 bases between. Here the CDR3 reads CSARDGPNNQPQHF. Here the CDR3 DNA reads TGCAGTGCTAGAGATGGCCCCAACAATCAGCCCCAGCATTTT.

The chain employs TRBV4-3 and TRBJ2-5, with 7 bases identical to TRBD2. The J call could be wrong; TRBJ2-7 is a better fit for the DNA end. Germline V gives CDR1 LGHNA, CDR2 YSLEER. This CDR3 has 14 residues. CDR3 sequence: CASSPGLRIYEQYF. The CDR3 DNA follows: TGCGCCAGCAGCCCGGGACTACGAATCTACGAGCAGTACTTC.

The rearrangement joins TRBV20-1 to TRBJ1-1; 9 bases fit TRBD1. Per germline, CDR1 DFQATT and CDR2 SNEGSKA (reference sequence). The CDR3 contains 14 residues. V lost 2 bases to trimming and J lost 5 bases; unmatched junction nucleotides: 6. The CDR3 sequence: CSARQTGGETEAFF. DNA for the CDR3: TGCAGTGCTAGACAGACAGGGGGTGAGACTGAAGCTTTCTTT.